The 32 T cell receptor beta chains presented below share a single source sample, sequenced in a study of T cell responses to AZD1222 COVID-19 vaccine. Measured with immunoSEQ multiplex PCR; TCRdb has only the in-frame clones, and not every one. Among about 73,000 clones listed, about 87% were seen once. Sequenced here: peripheral blood, sampled on day 0 of AZD1222 vaccination. Receptors were obtained from an adult in good health.

The chain carries TRBV5-4 and TRBJ2-1; TRBD2 agrees at 10 bases. This CDR3 is 17 amino acids long. Germline V lookup: CDR1 SGHNT, CDR2 YYREEE (reference sequence). V lost 4 bases to trimming and J lost 5 bases; unmatched junction nucleotides: 12. The DNA for the CDR3 is TGTGCCAGCAGCCCCTGGGGGATACTAGCGGGGAACAATGAGCAGTTCTTC. This encodes CASSPWGILAGNNEQFF.

This chain joins TRBV5-4 and TRBJ2-2, with TRBD2 matching over 13 bases. CDR1 and CDR2 (germline): SGHNT, YYREEE (reference sequence). V lost 4 bases and J lost 8; bases outside the gene matches: 14. CDR3 size: 18 residues. CDR3 residues: CASSRVRTSGGHRGELFF. As DNA, the CDR3 is TGTGCCAGCAGCCGAGTGAGGACTAGCGGGGGCCACCGTGGGGAGCTGTTTTTT.

This sequence joins TRBV4-2 and TRBJ1-2, with D tentatively TRBD1 (5 bases). The CDR3 is 16 amino acids. CDR1 and CDR2 from the germline V gene are LGHNA and YNFKEQ. Trimming took 0 bases from V and 0 from J, leaving 11 bases between them. The CDR3 here is CASSQDPGGANYGYTF. The CDR3 coding sequence is TGTGCCAGCAGCCAAGATCCTGGGGGAGCTAACTATGGCTACACCTTC.

V usage is TRBV19 and J usage is TRBJ1-1, with D hard to call. Germline lookup yields CDR1 LNHDA and CDR2 SQIVND (reference sequence). Between the trimmed V and J ends, which lost 0 bases and 1 base, there was a span of 9 bases. The CDR3 has 15 amino acids. CDR3 in DNA: TGTGCCAGTAGTATAGATCGGGCAGGGAACACTGAAGCTTTCTTT. It is translated as CASSIDRAGNTEAFF. Based on the CDR3 plus reference TRBV19 and TRBJ1-1, the full variable domain is DGGITQSPKYLFRKEGQNVTLSCEQNLNHDAMYWYRQDPGQGLRLIYYSQIVNDFQKGDIAEGYSVSREKKESFPLTVTSAQKNPTAFYLCASSIDRAGNTEAFFGQGTRLTVV.

The rearrangement joins TRBV6-2 or TRBV6-3 to TRBJ1-3; tentative D call: TRBD1 (5 bases). The V gene's germline CDR1 is MNHEY and CDR2 SVGEGT. V lost 6 bases and J lost 4, with 13 bases in between. CDR3 length: 14 amino acids. The CDR3 DNA sequence: TGTGCCAGCAGCCTCGGGGCCGCCGGAAACACCATATATTTT. It is translated as CASSLGAAGNTIYF.

The rearrangement joins TRBV27 to TRBJ2-7, with D maybe TRBD1 (6 bases). The CDR3 is 14 amino acids. V was pared by 5 bases and J by 6 bases, with 17 bases between. In germline, CDR1 is MNHEY, CDR2 SMNVEV (reference sequence). CDR3: CASSKQGRFSEQYF. DNA for the CDR3: TGTGCCAGCAGTAAACAGGGTAGGTTCTCCGAGCAGTACTTC.

J is TRBJ2-1 and V is TRBV9; TRBD2 might be the D (6 bases). This CDR3 comprises 17 residues. Germline CDR1 SGDLS, CDR2 YYNGEE. The ends were cut back, 0 bases at V and 3 bases at J, with 16 bases in the middle. The CDR3 loop reads CASSVGGGAGHYNEQFF. The CDR3 DNA is TGTGCCAGCAGCGTAGGAGGTGGCGCGGGGCACTACAATGAGCAGTTCTTC.

The chain has TRBV29-1 and TRBJ2-7; 8 bases match TRBD2. The V and J ends lost 6 bases and 4 bases, in that order; junction bases with no gene match: 8. This CDR3 region has 13 residues. Germline V gene lookup returns CDR1 SQVTM and CDR2 ANQGSEA. CDR3 nucleotide sequence: TGCAGCGTCAGGACTAGCTACCTTTACGAGCAGTACTTC. This encodes CSVRTSYLYEQYF.

The rearrangement joins TRBV27 to TRBJ2-5; 7 positions match TRBD1. CDR3 size: 13 residues. The trim removed 6 bases at V and 3 bases at J, leaving 4 bases unmatched. Germline CDR1 and CDR2: MNHEY and SMNVEV (reference sequence). Written as DNA, the CDR3 is TGTGCCAGCAGCACTCAGGGGGAAGAGACCCAGTACTTC. Translated: CASSTQGEETQYF.

This clone was counted once. The chain is built from TRBV28 and TRBJ1-2; 7 bases are shared with TRBD1. This CDR3 region has 16 residues. The germline gives CDR1 MDHEN, CDR2 SYDVKM. The junction had 13 bases not matched to a gene; V was cut back by 5 bases and J by 4 bases. The CDR3 protein is CASSGIGTATPYGYTF. CDR3 bases: TGTGCCAGCAGTGGGATAGGGACAGCGACTCCCTATGGCTACACCTTC.

Only a few counts were recorded for this clone. This chain uses TRBV25-1 with TRBJ1-2; 9 positions agree with TRBD1. CDR1 is MGHDK and CDR2 is SYGVNS in the germline V gene. The CDR3 is 15 residues long. With 3 bases clipped from V and 4 bases from J, the junction kept 6 bases outside the gene matches. The CDR3 DNA sequence: TGTGCCAGCAGTGATCCAACAGGGGGCATCTATGGCTACACCTTC. This gives the protein CASSDPTGGIYGYTF.

The chain links TRBV6-5 to TRBJ2-7; D is possibly TRBD2 (7 bases). Germline V gene data show CDR1 as MNHEY and CDR2 as SVGAGI. V lost 5 bases, J lost 4 bases, and 15 bases lay in between. The CDR3 runs to 14 residues. The CDR3, as DNA: TGTGCCAGCAGTCGAAGGGGGGGTCCATACGAGCAGTACTTC. It codes for CASSRRGGPYEQYF.

The chain recombines TRBV28 with TRBJ2-7, with D unclear. The germline V gene has CDR1 MDHEN and CDR2 SYDVKM. With 5 bases removed from V and 2 bases from J, the gap between germline ends came to 10 bases. This CDR3 is built from 13 residues. The CDR3 sequence is CASSPTATYEQYF. The CDR3 DNA is TGTGCCAGCAGTCCAACGGCCACCTACGAGCAGTACTTC.

This clone appeared a few times. This chain links TRBV6-4 with TRBJ1-5; D unresolved. CDR3 length: 14 amino acids. Trimming stripped 0 bases from V and 0 bases from J, with 3 bases between. Germline CDR1 reads MRHNA; CDR2 reads SNTAGT. The CDR3 DNA sequence: TGTGCCAGCAGTGACTCCCCTAGCAATCAGCCCCAGCATTTT. Translating gives CASSDSPSNQPQHF.

V is TRBV12-3 or TRBV12-4 and J is TRBJ2-2; weak D call: TRBD2 (6 bases). Trimming took off 3 bases at V and 8 bases at J, with 10 bases between the two ends. The CDR3 loop spans 13 amino acids. The CDR3 loop reads CASSFGTGGELFF. As DNA, the CDR3 is TGTGCCAGCAGTTTTGGGACTGGGGGGGAGCTGTTTTTT.

The chain combines TRBV7-3 with TRBJ1-1; TRBD1 matches at 7 bases. The J segment lost 4 bases and the V segment lost 4 bases, leaving 3 bases of the junction unmatched. CDR3 length equals 13 residues. CDR1 and CDR2 (germline): SGHTA, FQGTGA. For the CDR3, the DNA is TGTGCCAGCAGCTCAGCAGGGGGCACTGAAGCTTTCTTT. Protein sequence: CASSSAGGTEAFF.

CDR3 loop: CASSQRVDNKEQYF. The CDR3 DNA sequence: TGCGCCAGCAGCCAACGGGTCGATAATAAGGAGCAGTACTTC. The chain combines TRBV4-1 with TRBJ2-7; unclear D gene. The V gene's germline CDR1 is MGHRA and CDR2 YSYEKL. CDR3 length: 14 residues. V lost 2 bases and J lost 7, with 15 bases in between.

The chain recombines TRBV9 with TRBJ1-6, with D hard to call. Trimming pared 3 bases from V and 7 bases from J, leaving 11 bases between. The CDR3 runs to 14 residues. Germline CDR1 and CDR2: SGDLS and YYNGEE. The CDR3 DNA sequence: TGTGCCAGCAGCGCGCGAACAGCAAATTCACCCCTCCACTTT. Its protein is CASSARTANSPLHF. The full variable domain, its missing parts supplied by reference TRBV9 and TRBJ1-6, is DSGVTQTPKHLITATGQRVTLRCSPRSGDLSVYWYQQSLDQGLQFLIQYYNGEERAKGNILERFSAQQFPDLHSELNLSSLELGDSALYFCASSARTANSPLHFGNGTRLTVT.

V is TRBV10-1 and J is TRBJ2-5; D unclear. CDR1 is WNHNN, CDR2 SYGVQD, per germline (reference sequence). This CDR3 has 14 residues. V lost 3 bases and J 7 bases, leaving 15 bases between the germline ends. The CDR3 DNA reads as TGCGCCAGCAGTGAAAAACGGTATCCAGGGACCCAGTACTTC. As protein: CASSEKRYPGTQYF.

J is TRBJ2-7 and V is TRBV13, with D unresolved. The germline V and J ends were trimmed by 0 bases and 3 bases, with 6 bases remaining between them. The CDR3 length is 13 residues. Germline V gives CDR1 PRHDT, CDR2 FYEKMQ (reference sequence). Written as DNA, the CDR3 is TGTGCCAGCAGCTTAGGCGGCAGCTACGAGCAGTACTTC. It codes for CASSLGGSYEQYF.

The rearrangement links TRBV28 to TRBJ1-6, with unresolved D. Trimming took off 3 bases at V and 7 bases at J, with 10 bases between the two ends. CDR1 and CDR2 (germline): MDHEN, SYDVKM. CDR3 length: 14 residues. The CDR3 DNA follows: TGTGCCAGCAGTTTTTTATATTCCAATTCACCCCTCCACTTT. Translating gives CASSFLYSNSPLHF.

The rearrangement uses TRBV5-5 and TRBJ1-2; 9 bases agree with TRBD1. Trimming cost V 4 bases and J 8 bases; bases outside gene matches: 15. This CDR3 comprises 16 residues. Germline CDR1 reads SGHKS; CDR2 reads YYEKEE (reference sequence). The CDR3 DNA reads as TGTGCCAGCAGCCTATCGGGACAGGGCTCAATCTACGGCTACACCTTC. This sequence encodes CASSLSGQGSIYGYTF.

CDR3 protein: CASSLWASGSSGANVLTF. The CDR3 DNA follows: TGCGCCAGCAGCTTGTGGGCTAGCGGGAGCTCTGGGGCCAACGTCCTGACTTTC. This sequence joins TRBV5-1 and TRBJ2-6, with 10 bases aligning to TRBD2. Germline values: CDR1 SGHRS, CDR2 YFSETQ. This CDR3 comprises 18 residues. With 1 base clipped from V and 0 bases from J, the junction kept 4 bases outside the gene matches.

The V and J genes are TRBV5-8 and TRBJ2-7; D unclear. Germline CDR1 reads SGHTS; CDR2 reads YDEGEE. V was cut by 0 bases and J by 6 bases, with 7 bases left in between. The CDR3 consists of 12 residues. The chain's CDR3 is CASSLVGGEQYF. CDR3 nucleotide sequence: TGTGCCAGCAGCTTGGTAGGCGGCGAGCAGTACTTC.

V is TRBV5-4 and J is TRBJ1-1, with TRBD1 as a possible D gene (5 bases). This CDR3 is 14 amino acids long. From germline, CDR1 is SGHNT and CDR2 YYREEE (reference sequence). The V end lost 4 bases, the J end lost 1 base, and 11 bases lay between the germline ends. In nucleotides, the CDR3 is TGTGCCAGCAGCGTTGGTGACAGGAACACTGAAGCTTTCTTT. This codes for CASSVGDRNTEAFF.

The chain employs TRBV27 and TRBJ1-1; TRBD1 matches at 12 bases. From germline, CDR1 is MNHEY and CDR2 SMNVEV (reference sequence). The CDR3 contains 17 residues. J lost 4 bases, V lost 6 bases, and 12 bases had no gene match. The CDR3 DNA is TGTGCCAGCAGCAGCGGGACAGGGGGCAGTTGGGCCACTGAAGCTTTCTTT. Protein product: CASSSGTGGSWATEAFF.

This clone is a singleton in its sample. The CDR3 DNA is TGTGCCAGCATTCGATGGGGGACTGCCAACACTGAAGCTTTCTTT. This codes for CASIRWGTANTEAFF. This chain connects TRBV28 to TRBJ1-1; D might be TRBD1 (5 bases). Looked up from germline, CDR1 is MDHEN and CDR2 is SYDVKM. The CDR3 is 15 residues long. Trimming cost V 7 bases and J 2 bases, with 17 bases left between them.

The rearrangement links TRBV7-6 to TRBJ2-5, with TRBD2 matching 10 bases. The J segment lost 5 bases and the V segment lost 4 bases, leaving 13 bases of the junction unmatched. The CDR3 loop spans 17 amino acids. Per germline, CDR1 SGHVS and CDR2 FNYEAQ. The CDR3 reads CASSSTPSSGGAETQYF. CDR3 coding DNA: TGTGCCAGCAGCTCTACGCCCTCAAGCGGGGGGGCTGAGACCCAGTACTTC.

This clone was recorded once. V is TRBV5-1 and J is TRBJ2-3, with D perhaps TRBD1 (6 bases). The germline gives CDR1 SGHRS, CDR2 YFSETQ. The length of the CDR3 is 17 residues. V lost 3 bases and J 0 bases, leaving 17 bases between the germline ends. Here the CDR3 reads CASSSGLITGSTDTQYF. The DNA for the CDR3 is TGCGCCAGCAGCTCCGGTTTAATCACAGGGAGCACAGATACGCAGTATTTT.

The chain couples TRBV5-1 to TRBJ2-1; 7 nucleotides agree with TRBD1. This CDR3 region has 13 residues. Germline V gene lookup returns CDR1 SGHRS and CDR2 YFSETQ. Trimming removed 6 bases from V and 8 bases from J; junction bases left unmatched: 8. CDR3 region: CASTSDRADEQFF. The CDR3 nucleotides read TGCGCCAGCACCTCTGACAGGGCTGATGAGCAGTTCTTC.

The chain carries TRBV12-1 and TRBJ1-2; the table's D call, TRBD1, was not checked against the DNA. TRBV12-1 is marked as a pseudogene. The CDR3 totals 11 residues. The CDR3 loop is CASSQDYGYTF. CDR3 nucleotide sequence: TGTGCCAGCAGTCAGGACTATGGCTACACCTTC.

The chain uses TRBV6-4 and TRBJ1-2; 7 bases align to TRBD1. V shed 6 bases, J shed 0 bases, and the junction held 13 bases outside the gene matches. Germline loops: CDR1 MRHNA, CDR2 SNTAGT. The CDR3 consists of 17 residues. CDR3: CASRASEGARANYGYTF. The CDR3 bases are TGTGCCAGCAGGGCCTCCGAGGGGGCAAGAGCTAACTATGGCTACACCTTC.